The 23 T cell receptor beta chains in this list originate from one sample, sequenced in a study of shared clonotypes between healthy human individuals. Here immunoSEQ multiplex PCR was the method, and the copy in TCRdb shows in-frame clones only, minus some. The sample contains hundreds of thousands of clones, around 73% of which appear only once. Sequenced input: memory CD4+ T cells sorted from blood. Described subset: CD45RA-negative fraction. Every receptor here comes from a woman in her twenties or thirties in good health.

On this clone: A read error may produce the germline difference seen at one junction end. The genes are TRBV7-8 and TRBJ2-5, with D perhaps being TRBD1 or TRBD2 (5 bases each). The CDR3 extends over 11 amino acids. Germline-derived CDR1 and CDR2 are SGHVS and FQNEAQ. DNA of the CDR3: TGTGCCAGCAGCTTTGACAGAGGGTACAACTTC. It specifies CASSFDRGYNF.

This clone was picked up one time. The genes are TRBV1 and TRBJ2-5; TRBD1 is taken as the D call from the table, unchecked against the DNA. TRBV1 is assigned pseudogene status. This CDR3 comprises 12 residues. This CDR3 is CTSSQWGETQYF. CDR3 sequence (DNA): TGCACCAGCAGCCAATGGGGCGAGACCCAGTACTTC.

The chain uses TRBV4-1 and TRBJ2-6; D remains unclear. The CDR3 runs to 14 residues. Trimming cost V 0 bases and J 2 bases, with 2 bases left between them. Germline V gene data show CDR1 as MGHRA and CDR2 as YSYEKL. The CDR3 loop is CASSQETGANVLTF. CDR3 coding DNA: TGCGCCAGCAGCCAAGAAACTGGGGCCAACGTCCTGACTTTC.

The genes are TRBV2 and TRBJ2-3, with 10 positions matching TRBD2. The germline V gene encodes CDR1 SNHLY and CDR2 FYNNEI. The CDR3 sequence is 14 residues long. Germline trimming cut 5 bases from V and 6 bases from J; bases unmatched to any gene: 5. CDR3 sequence: CASSREREGDTQYF. In nucleotides, the CDR3 is TGTGCCAGCAGTCGCGAGCGGGAGGGGGATACGCAGTATTTT.

The J gene is TRBJ2-5, the V gene TRBV18; D is possibly TRBD1 (6 bases). The CDR3 spans 13 residues. The V end lost 5 bases, the J end lost 5 bases, and 12 bases lay between the germline ends. From germline, CDR1 is KGHSH and CDR2 LQKENI. CDR3: CASSNRERETQYF. The CDR3 region has the DNA TGTGCCAGCTCAAACAGGGAGAGGGAGACCCAGTACTTC.

J is TRBJ2-2 and V is TRBV28; TRBD2 agrees at 11 bases. With V trimmed by 5 bases and J by 1 base, 12 bases remained unmatched. The CDR3 length is 19 residues. Germline V CDR1 and CDR2: MDHEN, SYDVKM. The CDR3 is CASSTHKLAGDWNTGELFF. The DNA for the CDR3 is TGTGCCAGCAGTACTCACAAACTAGCGGGAGATTGGAACACCGGGGAGCTGTTTTTT.

The gene calls are TRBV7-9 and TRBJ1-1; maybe TRBD1 (6 bases). The CDR3 loop spans 14 amino acids. V gave up 5 bases and J gave up 4 bases, with 14 bases separating them. The germline V gene has CDR1 SEHNR and CDR2 FQNEAQ (reference sequence). CDR3 region: CASSPLQGSTEAFF. The CDR3 nucleotides are TGTGCCAGCAGCCCGCTACAGGGTTCCACTGAAGCTTTCTTT.

The V and J genes are TRBV14 and TRBJ1-1; TRBD1 matches at 8 bases. CDR3 length equals 15 residues. Losses at the gene ends were 5 bases for V and 4 bases for J; bases not matched to a gene: 9. The germline V gene encodes CDR1 SGHDN and CDR2 FVKESK. The CDR3 reads CASSTRQGRVTEAFF. CDR3 nucleotides: TGTGCCAGCAGCACCCGACAGGGGAGGGTCACTGAAGCTTTCTTT.

The chain combines TRBV11-2 with TRBJ2-7, with D uncertain. This CDR3 is 13 amino acids long. The ends were cut back, 6 bases at V and 5 bases at J, with 14 bases in the middle. Germline V gene data show CDR1 as SGHAT and CDR2 as FQNNGV. CDR3 coding DNA: TGTGCCAGCAGTCGTCCTGGGGTTGACGAGCAGTACTTC. This gives the protein CASSRPGVDEQYF.

CDR3 in amino acids: CASRRSPPGELFF. In DNA form, the CDR3 reads TGTGCCAGCAGGCGGAGTCCCCCCGGGGAGCTGTTTTTT. V gene TRBV28 combines with J gene TRBJ2-2; D unresolved. From germline, CDR1 is MDHEN and CDR2 SYDVKM. Trimming cost V 6 bases and J 6 bases, with 11 bases left between them. This CDR3 has 13 amino acids.

This chain joins TRBV19 and TRBJ1-2; TRBD1 aligns across 7 bases. This CDR3 has 15 amino acids. J gave up 0 bases and V 5 bases, and 6 bases lay outside the gene matches. Germline CDR1 LNHDA, CDR2 SQIVND (reference sequence). The CDR3 region has the DNA TGTGCCAGTAGTGCCGGGGACAGAGCTAACTATGGCTACACCTTC. Its translation is CASSAGDRANYGYTF. Filled out from reference TRBV19 and TRBJ1-2, the complete variable domain reads DGGITQSPKYLFRKEGQNVTLSCEQNLNHDAMYWYRQDPGQGLRLIYYSQIVNDFQKGDIAEGYSVSREKKESFPLTVTSAQKNPTAFYLCASSAGDRANYGYTFGSGTRLTVV.

The V gene is TRBV7-2, the J gene TRBJ1-1; perhaps TRBD1 as D (5 bases). The V end lost 7 bases, the J end lost 5 bases, and 17 bases lay between the germline ends. Germline V lookup: CDR1 SGHTA, CDR2 FQGNSA. The CDR3 loop spans 14 amino acids. The CDR3 sequence is CASTPTLGETEAFF. In DNA, the CDR3 is TGTGCCAGCACCCCTACTTTGGGGGAAACTGAAGCTTTCTTT.

This chain connects TRBV30 to TRBJ2-7; 7 bases align to TRBD2. The V gene end was trimmed by 3 bases and the J gene end by 4 bases; junction bases not matched to a gene: 6. Germline CDR1 GTSNPN, CDR2 SVGIG (reference sequence). This CDR3 has 13 amino acids. CDR3 sequence: CAWSLDSGYEQYF. For the CDR3, the DNA is TGTGCCTGGAGCCTTGATAGCGGGTACGAGCAGTACTTC. The variable domain in full, with the rest retrieved from reference TRBV30 and TRBJ2-7, is SQTIHQWPATLVQPVGSPLSLECTVEGTSNPNLYWYRQAAGRGLQLLFYSVGIGQISSEVPQNLSASRPQDRQFILSSKKLLLSDSGFYLCAWSLDSGYEQYFGPGTRLTVT.

J is TRBJ2-1 and V is TRBV11-2, with D uncertain. The CDR3 contains 15 residues. Germline loops: CDR1 SGHAT, CDR2 FQNNGV. With 5 bases removed from V and 5 bases from J, the gap between germline ends came to 16 bases. CDR3 nucleotides: TGTGCCAGCAGCCCCGGTTGGGCCGCCGACAATGAGCAGTTCTTC. Its protein is CASSPGWAADNEQFF.

The V gene is TRBV5-1, the J gene TRBJ2-1; 7 positions match TRBD2. V gave up 4 bases and J gave up 4 bases; unmatched junction bases: 11. Looked up from germline, CDR1 is SGHRS and CDR2 is YFSETQ. The CDR3 runs 16 residues. CDR3 protein: CASSLSPGEGYNEQFF. CDR3 nucleotides: TGCGCCAGCAGCCTGAGTCCGGGGGAGGGGTACAATGAGCAGTTCTTC.

The V call is TRBV4-2, the J call TRBJ2-7; TRBD2 might be the D (6 bases). The CDR3 is 14 residues long. The V and J ends lost 1 base and 2 bases respectively, with 9 bases between them. Germline assignment: CDR1 LGHNA and CDR2 YNFKEQ. The CDR3 loop is CASSQAPGAYEQYF. The DNA of the CDR3 is TGTGCCAGCAGCCAAGCCCCGGGGGCCTACGAGCAGTACTTC.

This chain uses TRBV6-1 with TRBJ1-5; TRBD1 might be the D (5 bases). V lost 3 bases, J lost 4 bases, and 22 bases lay in between. Germline values: CDR1 MNHNS, CDR2 SASEGT. This CDR3 contains 18 residues. The CDR3, as DNA: TGTGCCAGCAGTGACCCTCCTGGCGGGGCAGGTTTTAATCAGCCCCAGCATTTT. It codes for CASSDPPGGAGFNQPQHF.

The rearrangement links TRBV11-3 to TRBJ2-5; 10 bases are a match to TRBD2. The J call may be in error: the DNA end matches TRBJ2-7 better. Germline V CDR1 and CDR2: SGHNT, YENEEA. This CDR3 is 15 amino acids long. The CDR3 nucleotides are TGTGCCAGCAGCTTAGGAGCGGGAGGGGCCTACGAGCAGTACTTC. Its protein product is CASSLGAGGAYEQYF.

This chain links TRBV28 with TRBJ2-7, with TRBD1 identical over 7 bases. The CDR3 extends over 16 amino acids. Germline CDR1 reads MDHEN; CDR2 reads SYDVKM. With 2 bases clipped from V and 6 bases from J, the junction kept 13 bases outside the gene matches. Written as DNA, the CDR3 is TGTGCCAGCAGTTTACCCCTCTCCTTGACAGGGACCGAGCAGTACTTC. It translates to CASSLPLSLTGTEQYF.

The genes are TRBV21-1 and TRBJ2-1; the table assigns TRBD1, which was not confirmed against the DNA. TRBV21-1 is a documented pseudogene. This CDR3 region has 17 residues. The chain's CDR3 is CASTHGARDKVYNEQFF. CDR3 nucleotide sequence: TGTGCCAGCACCCATGGTGCACGGGACAAGGTCTACAATGAGCAGTTCTTC.

This clone occurred once. The rearrangement links TRBV27 to TRBJ2-2; D remains unclear. There are 17 residues in the CDR3. CDR1 MNHEY and CDR2 SMNVEV come from the germline V gene (reference sequence). V dropped 5 bases and J dropped 2 bases, with 18 bases sitting between them. The CDR3 protein is CASSQPSLASNTGELFF. CDR3 DNA: TGTGCCAGCAGTCAACCCTCGTTAGCTAGTAACACCGGGGAGCTGTTTTTT.

The rearrangement links TRBV2 to TRBJ2-3, with D unclear. V lost 2 bases to trimming and J lost 4 bases, with 4 bases between them. This CDR3 is 12 amino acids long. Per the germline V gene, CDR1 is SNHLY and CDR2 is FYNNEI. The CDR3 DNA reads as TGTGCCAGCAGTGAAATCCCAGATACGCAGTATTTT. Amino acids: CASSEIPDTQYF.

The chain uses TRBV6-5 and TRBJ1-2; TRBD1 aligns across 9 bases. This CDR3 comprises 15 residues. The V and J ends lost 6 bases and 2 bases, in that order; junction bases with no gene match: 7. Germline CDR1 MNHEY, CDR2 SVGAGI. CDR3 nucleotide sequence: TGTGCCAGCAGGGCCGGGACAGGGACCAACTATGGCTACACCTTC. Residues: CASRAGTGTNYGYTF.